This T cell receptor (beta chain) was retrieved from a study of blood T cell repertoires in COVID-19. In the study overall: Samples representing acute and convalescent COVID-19 were sourced from the United States, Italy and Spain. Sample material is recorded as cDNA or gDNA derived from T cells, B-cell-depleted T cells, or PBMCs.

The CDR3 runs to 16 residues. In germline, CDR1 is LNHDA, CDR2 SQIVND (reference sequence). Germline trimming cut 1 base from V and 4 bases from J; bases unmatched to any gene: 4. In this sample, this clone turned up once. As handled by the study authors: The authors estimated nucleated cell counts from reference gene primer amplification. Sequencing was performed with immunoSEQ multiplex PCR; in TCRdb, only in-frame clones are kept and a portion is missing. The DNA was the basis for D and trimming; V, J and clone size are from that table. The table has about 300,000 clones, more than 70% seen once. The V call is TRBV19, the J call TRBJ1-5; 10 bases map to TRBD1. The sequenced sample was peripheral blood. The TCR sequence derives from a man in his late teens or twenties who had recovered from COVID-19. This CDR3 reads CASSIGDRGLNQPQHF. As DNA, the CDR3 is TGTGCCAGTAGTATAGGGGACAGGGGATTGAATCAGCCCCAGCATTTT.